This T cell receptor beta chain was identified during a study of human T cells and chemical hapten exposure. Across the whole study: Chiefly women, the patients showed alopecia areata, totalis or universalis.

CDR1 SGDLS and CDR2 YYNGEE come from the germline V gene. The CDR3 is 16 residues long. V was trimmed by 0 bases and J by 4 bases, leaving 13 bases between them. This clonotype turned up a few times. Its antigen is not identified. TCRdb recomputed calls from the RACE reads with MiXCR, one row per CDR3 protein. The sample records around 200,000 distinct CDR3 sequences, 24% being singletons. Overall study results and limits: Donors in the study had alopecia, meaning their immune response may differ from healthy people's.

The time point here: patch test 3, about 24 weeks after DPC sensitization. Sample treatment: therapeutic diphenylcyclopropenone sensitization with weekly scalp DPC. The receptor comes from a middle-aged woman with alopecia areata. Some clones in this sample may be carry-over from other donors' samples. The chain links TRBV9 to TRBJ2-2; TRBD2 is a possible D gene (6 bases). Sequenced material: whole blood, taken in connection with sensitization to the hapten diphenylcyclopropenone (DPC). The CDR3 DNA sequence: TGTGCCAGCAGCGTAGGACACGGGGGAGGCACCGGGGAGCTGTTTTTT. Translating it yields CASSVGHGGGTGELFF.